The rows below give T cell receptor beta chains drawn from one sample of a study of cytomegalovirus exposure and HLA in healthy donors. The data were produced by immunoSEQ multiplex PCR, yet TCRdb's version contains in-frame clones alone and is incomplete. This table holds 130,000 or so clones, 70% to 90% found once. The specimen sequenced was PBMCs. The receptors were gathered from a man between 40 and 49 years old in good health and CMV-seronegative. The CDR3 runs from the conserved cysteine through the conserved F or W. D genes are given only for firm matches. Part of the rows lack a size; the others show once, few, many or a class for expanded clones.

length	D	J	size	V	DNA	CDR3
12	TRBD2	TRBJ2-7	-	TRBV7-9	TGTGCCAGCAAGGGACTAGCGGGGGAGCAGTACTTC	CASKGLAGEQYF
11	-	TRBJ1-4	-	TRBV18	TGTGCCAGCTCGTTTCGGGAAAAACTGTTTTTT	CASSFREKLFF
13	-	TRBJ1-5	few	TRBV2	TGTGCCAGCACCGGGACACGAAATCAGCCCCAGCATTTT	CASTGTRNQPQHF
13	-	TRBJ2-5	-	TRBV7-2	TGTGCCAGCAGCTTAAGAGTACAAGAGACCCAGTACTTC	CASSLRVQETQYF
16	-	TRBJ2-4	-	TRBV14	TGTGCCAGCAGCCAAGGAGCCGGGACACGCAAAAACATTCAGTACTTC	CASSQGAGTRKNIQYF
14	-	TRBJ1-4	-	TRBV28	TGTGCCAGCAGTGTCAGTCCGTATTATGAAAAACTGTTTTTT	CASSVSPYYEKLFF
17	TRBD2	TRBJ2-5	-	TRBV28	TGTGCCAGCAGTTTAATGTCAACTAGCGGGGATCAAGAGACCCAGTACTTC	CASSLMSTSGDQETQYF
15	-	TRBJ1-4	-	TRBV5-4	TGTGCCAGCAGCTTGGCCGGCACAGGTAATGAAAAACTGTTTTTT	CASSLAGTGNEKLFF
13	TRBD2	TRBJ2-5	-	TRBV30	TGTGCCTACGGGACTAGCGTCGCCGGCGACCAGTACTTC	CAYGTSVAGDQYF
14	TRBD2	TRBJ2-7	-	TRBV6-1	TGTGCCAGCAGCCCTAGCGGGAGGTTCCACGAGCAGTACTTC	CASSPSGRFHEQYF
14	-	TRBJ2-3	-	TRBV6-5	TGTGCCAGCAGTTACTCATTTAACACAGATACGCAGTATTTT	CASSYSFNTDTQYF
14	TRBD1	TRBJ1-1	-	TRBV27	TGTGCCAGCAGTTTCTCAGGGGGCGTCACTGAAGCTTTCTTT	CASSFSGGVTEAFF
14	-	TRBJ1-6	-	TRBV5-1	TGCGCCAGCAGCATGGGACTATACCTTGGGGCCCTCCACTTT	CASSMGLYLGALHF
15	-	TRBJ1-2	-	TRBV9	TGTGCCAGCAGCGAATCACTCGCTACTAACTATGGCTACACCTTC	CASSESLATNYGYTF
16	TRBD1	TRBJ2-7	-	TRBV4-3	TGCGCCAGCAGCCAAGATGGCGACAGGGATTCCTACGAGCAGTACTTC	CASSQDGDRDSYEQYF
13	TRBD1	TRBJ2-5	-	TRBV5-1	TGCGCCAGCAGAGGGACAGGGGAAGAGACCCAGTACTTC	CASRGTGEETQYF
13	-	TRBJ2-5	-	TRBV11-2	TGTGCCAGCAGCTCCAGTCCCCAAGAGACCCAGTACTTC	CASSSSPQETQYF
15	TRBD1	TRBJ2-3	-	TRBV5-1	TGCGCCAGCAGCTTAGGGGGCCATAACACAGATACGCAGTATTTT	CASSLGGHNTDTQYF